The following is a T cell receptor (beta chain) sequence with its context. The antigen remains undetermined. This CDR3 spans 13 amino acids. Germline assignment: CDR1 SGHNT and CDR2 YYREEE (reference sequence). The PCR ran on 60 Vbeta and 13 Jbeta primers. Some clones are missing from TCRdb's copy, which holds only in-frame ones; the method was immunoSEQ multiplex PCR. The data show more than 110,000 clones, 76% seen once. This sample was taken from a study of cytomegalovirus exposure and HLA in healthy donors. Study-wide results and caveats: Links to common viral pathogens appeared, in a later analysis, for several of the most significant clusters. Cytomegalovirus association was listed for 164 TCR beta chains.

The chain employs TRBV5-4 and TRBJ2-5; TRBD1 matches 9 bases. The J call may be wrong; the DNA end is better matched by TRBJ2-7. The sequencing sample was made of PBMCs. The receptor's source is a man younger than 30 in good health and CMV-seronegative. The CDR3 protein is CASSTGQGYEQYF. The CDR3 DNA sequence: TGTGCCAGCAGCACCGGACAGGGGTACGAGCAGTACTTC.